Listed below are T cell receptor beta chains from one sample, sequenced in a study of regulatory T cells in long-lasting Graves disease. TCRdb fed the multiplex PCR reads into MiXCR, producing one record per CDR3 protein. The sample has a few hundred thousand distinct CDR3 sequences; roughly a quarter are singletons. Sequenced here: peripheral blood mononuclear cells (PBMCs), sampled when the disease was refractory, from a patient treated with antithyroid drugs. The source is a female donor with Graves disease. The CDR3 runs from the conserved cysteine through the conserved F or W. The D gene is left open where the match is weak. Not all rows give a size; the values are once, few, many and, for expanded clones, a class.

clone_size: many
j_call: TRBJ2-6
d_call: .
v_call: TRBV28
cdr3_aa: CASSLWSAGANVLTF
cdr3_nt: TGTGCCAGCAGCCTTTGGTCGGCTGGGGCCAACGTCCTGACTTTC

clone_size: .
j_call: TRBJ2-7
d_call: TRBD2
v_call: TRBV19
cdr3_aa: CASSTLAGVSYEQYF
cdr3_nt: TGTGCCAGTAGTACTCTAGCGGGAGTTTCCTACGAGCAGTACTTC

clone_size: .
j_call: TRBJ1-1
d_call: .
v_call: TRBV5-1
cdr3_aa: CASSDQTGRTEAFF
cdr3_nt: TGCGCCAGCAGCGATCAAACAGGGCGCACTGAAGCTTTCTTT

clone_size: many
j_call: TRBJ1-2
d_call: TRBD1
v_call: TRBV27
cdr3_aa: CASSRRTGIGDYGYTF
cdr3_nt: TGTGCCAGCAGTCGACGGACAGGGATAGGGGACTATGGCTACACCTTC

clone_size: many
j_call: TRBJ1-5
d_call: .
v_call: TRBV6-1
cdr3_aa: CASGENSNQPQHF
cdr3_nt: TGTGCCAGCGGGGAGAATAGCAATCAGCCCCAGCATTTT

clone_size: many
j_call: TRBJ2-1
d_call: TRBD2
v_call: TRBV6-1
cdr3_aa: CASHETSGYNEQFF
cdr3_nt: TGTGCCAGCCATGAGACTAGCGGGTACAATGAGCAGTTCTTC

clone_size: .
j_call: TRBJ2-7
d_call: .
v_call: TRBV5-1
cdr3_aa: CASSPGQGMREQYF
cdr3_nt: TGCGCCAGCAGCCCCGGCCAGGGGATGCGCGAGCAGTACTTC

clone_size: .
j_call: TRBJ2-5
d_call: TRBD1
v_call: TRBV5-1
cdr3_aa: CASSLPQGGETQYF
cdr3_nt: TGCGCCAGCAGCTTGCCACAGGGGGGAGAGACCCAGTACTTC

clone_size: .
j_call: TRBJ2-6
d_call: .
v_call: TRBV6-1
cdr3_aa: CASNGLSGANVLTF
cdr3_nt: TGTGCTAGCAATGGGCTCTCTGGGGCCAACGTCCTGACTTTC

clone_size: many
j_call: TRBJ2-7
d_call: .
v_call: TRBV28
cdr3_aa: CASSSPGEQYF
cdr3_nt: TGTGCCAGCAGCAGCCCCGGGGAGCAGTACTTC